What follows are 14 T cell receptor beta chains derived from one specimen sequenced in a study of shared clonotypes between healthy human individuals. Only in-frame clones appear in the TCRdb table, and some are missing; sequencing was by immunoSEQ multiplex PCR. The sample holds approximately 980,000 clones, around 80% seen once. The material sequenced was memory CD4+ T cells sorted from blood. Described subset: CD45RA-negative fraction. The receptors here all came from a man between 18 and 29 years old in good health.

The J gene is TRBJ2-6, the V gene TRBV29-1; D remains unclear. Per germline, CDR1 SQVTM and CDR2 ANQGSEA. V lost 2 bases to trimming and J lost 0 bases, with 11 bases between them. The CDR3 has 16 residues. In DNA, the CDR3 is TGCAGCGTTGAATTGGCAGGCAGCTCTGGGGCCAACGTCCTGACTTTC. As protein: CSVELAGSSGANVLTF.

The genes are TRBV6-4 and TRBJ2-7; either TRBD1 or TRBD2 may fit D (5 bases each). This CDR3 is 16 amino acids long. CDR1 MRHNA and CDR2 SNTAGT come from the germline V gene. V shed 2 bases and J shed 6 bases, with 20 bases lying between them. Written as DNA, the CDR3 is TGTGCCAGCAGTGACCCCCCGGGGCAGTCCCGCTGCGAGCAGTACTTC. Protein product: CASSDPPGQSRCEQYF.

Note on this clone: A far larger clone is a single base away, which makes a read error likely. The chain carries TRBV7-6 and TRBJ1-1; the D is unclear. The germline V and J ends were trimmed by 3 bases and 1 base, with 6 bases remaining between them. This CDR3 region has 13 residues. Germline V gives CDR1 SGHVS, CDR2 FNYEAQ. This CDR3 is CASSFTENTEAFF. The CDR3 region has the DNA TGTGCCAGCAGCTTTACAGAGAACACTGAAGCTTTCTTT.

The chain uses TRBV10-3 and TRBJ2-1, with 13 bases fitting TRBD2. This CDR3 comprises 14 residues. CDR1 and CDR2 (germline): ENHRY, SYGVKD. Trimming cost V 6 bases and J 5 bases; bases outside gene matches: 1. Here the CDR3 reads CAIRGLAGDNEQFF. The CDR3 nucleotides read TGTGCCATCAGAGGACTAGCGGGAGACAATGAGCAGTTCTTC.

This clone was detected only a few times. The chain uses TRBV2 and TRBJ2-1; D gene uncertain. Trimming left V 7 bases short and J 6 bases short, with 10 bases between. CDR1 and CDR2 (germline): SNHLY, FYNNEI. CDR3 length equals 12 residues. The CDR3 DNA reads as TGTGCCAGCACCCCGCTCGGCAATGAGCAGTTCTTC. Translated: CASTPLGNEQFF.

This clone was found once. This chain links TRBV10-2 with TRBJ1-2; 7 bases agree with TRBD1. The CDR3 is 13 residues long. Per the germline V gene, CDR1 is WSHSY and CDR2 is SAAADI. V was clipped by 1 base and J by 7 bases; unmatched bases: 3. The CDR3 region has the DNA TGCGCCAGCAGTGAGTACACAGGGGTTGGCTACACCTTC. It codes for CASSEYTGVGYTF.

The chain employs TRBV27 and TRBJ1-6; D may be TRBD1 (5 bases). The CDR3 is 14 residues long. The germline V and J ends were trimmed by 4 bases and 4 bases, with 8 bases remaining between them. In germline, CDR1 is MNHEY, CDR2 SMNVEV (reference sequence). CDR3 DNA: TGTGCCAGCAGTTCTCGGGGGTATAATTCACCCCTCCACTTT. This translates into CASSSRGYNSPLHF.

This clone has a single count. The V and J genes are TRBV2 and TRBJ2-6, with D tentatively TRBD1 (5 bases). The CDR3 is made up of 14 amino acids. Looked up from germline, CDR1 is SNHLY and CDR2 is FYNNEI. The V end was cut by 6 bases, the J end by 2 bases, with 8 bases between. The CDR3 loop reads CASSPGTGANVLTF. The CDR3 DNA reads TGTGCCAGCAGCCCAGGGACTGGGGCCAACGTCCTGACTTTC.

The rearrangement links TRBV6-1 to TRBJ2-1; perhaps TRBD2 as D (5 bases). The CDR3 consists of 15 residues. V lost 7 bases, J lost 0 bases, and 13 bases lay in between. Germline assignment: CDR1 MNHNS and CDR2 SASEGT. This chain's CDR3 is CASNSGSISYNEQFF. The CDR3 nucleotides read TGTGCCAGCAATTCGGGGTCGATCTCCTACAATGAGCAGTTCTTC.

This chain links TRBV30 with TRBJ2-4; no clear D gene. The CDR3 has 13 residues. Germline lookup yields CDR1 GTSNPN and CDR2 SVGIG (reference sequence). The V gene lost 5 bases and the J gene lost 0 bases, with 8 bases spanning the gap. The CDR3 loop is CAWEEIAKNIQYF. The DNA of the CDR3 is TGTGCCTGGGAAGAGATAGCCAAAAACATTCAGTACTTC.

The table lists this clone with a count of one. The rearrangement joins TRBV28 to TRBJ1-5; D call uncertain. The CDR3 is 15 residues long. V was pared by 6 bases and J by 2 bases, with 14 bases between. Germline assignment: CDR1 MDHEN and CDR2 SYDVKM. DNA for the CDR3: TGTGCCAGCAGCCCGCCGGATTCTCGCAATCAGCCCCAGCATTTT. As protein: CASSPPDSRNQPQHF.

In its sample, this clone was seen once. The chain is built from TRBV25-1 and TRBJ1-6; unclear D gene. The CDR3 is 16 amino acids. Trimming removed 1 base at V and 3 bases at J, with 10 bases between. Germline assignment: CDR1 MGHDK and CDR2 SYGVNS. The DNA of the CDR3 is TGTGCCAGCAGTGAATCTTTGCGGGACTATAATTCACCCCTCCACTTT. Residues: CASSESLRDYNSPLHF.

This rearrangement joins TRBV10-3 to TRBJ1-3, with D uncertain. Germline lookup yields CDR1 ENHRY and CDR2 SYGVKD. The CDR3 consists of 15 residues. V dropped 3 bases and J dropped 0 bases, with 9 bases sitting between them. CDR3 nucleotide sequence: TGTGCCATCAGTGATGCAGCAAACTCTGGAAACACCATATATTTT. It translates to CAISDAANSGNTIYF.

For this clone: A single base is all that separates this from a far larger clone, so a read error is likely. The V gene is TRBV5-6, the J gene TRBJ2-7, with 11 positions matching TRBD1. Germline CDR1 and CDR2: SGHDT and YYEEEE. The length of the CDR3 is 14 residues. J was trimmed by 3 bases and V by 4 bases; bases with no gene match: 3. The CDR3 coding sequence is TGTGCCAGCAGCACCGGGACAGGGGGCTACGAGCAGTACTTC. Residues: CASSTGTGGYEQYF.